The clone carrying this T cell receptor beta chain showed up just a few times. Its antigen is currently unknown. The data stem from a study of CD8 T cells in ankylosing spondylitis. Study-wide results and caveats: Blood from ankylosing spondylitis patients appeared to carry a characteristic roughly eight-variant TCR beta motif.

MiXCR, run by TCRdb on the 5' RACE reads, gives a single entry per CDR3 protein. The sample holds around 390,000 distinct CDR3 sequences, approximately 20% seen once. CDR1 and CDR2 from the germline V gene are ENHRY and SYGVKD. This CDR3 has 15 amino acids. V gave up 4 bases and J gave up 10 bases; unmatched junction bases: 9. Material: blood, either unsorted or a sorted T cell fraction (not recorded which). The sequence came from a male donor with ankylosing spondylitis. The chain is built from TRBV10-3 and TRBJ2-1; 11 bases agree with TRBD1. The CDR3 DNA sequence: TGTGCCATCAGTGGCTTACCGGGACAGGGGGGGGAGCAGTTCTTC. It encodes CAISGLPGQGGEQFF.